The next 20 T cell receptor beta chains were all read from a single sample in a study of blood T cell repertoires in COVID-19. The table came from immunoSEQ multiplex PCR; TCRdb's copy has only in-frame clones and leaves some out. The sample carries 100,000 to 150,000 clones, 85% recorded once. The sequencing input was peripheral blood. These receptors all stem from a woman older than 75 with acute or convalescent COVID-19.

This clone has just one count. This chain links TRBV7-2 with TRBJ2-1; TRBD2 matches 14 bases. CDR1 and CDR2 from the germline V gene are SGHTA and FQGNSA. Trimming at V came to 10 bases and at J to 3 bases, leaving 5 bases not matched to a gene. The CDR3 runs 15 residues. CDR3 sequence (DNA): TGTGCCACAGGGGGGACTAGCGGGGGCTACAATGAGCAGTTCTTC. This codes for CATGGTSGGYNEQFF.

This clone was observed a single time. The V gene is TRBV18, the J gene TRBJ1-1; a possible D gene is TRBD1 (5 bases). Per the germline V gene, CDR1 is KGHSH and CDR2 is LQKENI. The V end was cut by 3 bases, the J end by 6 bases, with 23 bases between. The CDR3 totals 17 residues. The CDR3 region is CASSPSGGGAWTAEAFF. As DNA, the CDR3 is TGTGCCAGCTCACCCTCAGGCGGAGGGGCTTGGACCGCTGAAGCTTTCTTT.

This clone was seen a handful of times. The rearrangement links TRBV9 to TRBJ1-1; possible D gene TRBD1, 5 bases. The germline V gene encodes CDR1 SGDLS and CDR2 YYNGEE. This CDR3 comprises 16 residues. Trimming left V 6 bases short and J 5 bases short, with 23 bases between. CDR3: CASTNPGRGLRTEAFF. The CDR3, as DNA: TGTGCCAGCACCAACCCGGGGCGGGGGTTGAGGACTGAAGCTTTCTTT.

The CDR3 DNA follows: TGTGCCAGCAGTTACGGGTCAGGGGGCAATGAGCAGTTCTTC. Its translation is CASSYGSGGNEQFF. V is TRBV6-6 and J is TRBJ2-1; TRBD1 matches 7 bases. Trimming took 2 bases from V and 6 from J; bases not matched to a gene: 4. The CDR3 is 14 amino acids. CDR1 and CDR2 (germline): MNHNY, SVGAGI (reference sequence).

This CDR3 is CASKPQGLTEAFF. The CDR3 nucleotides are TGTGCCAGCAAACCACAGGGGCTCACTGAAGCTTTCTTT. The chain links TRBV5-4 to TRBJ1-1, with 7 positions matching TRBD1. Trimming removed 6 bases from V and 4 bases from J; junction bases left unmatched: 6. CDR1 SGHNT and CDR2 YYREEE come from the germline V gene (reference sequence). The CDR3 extends over 13 amino acids.

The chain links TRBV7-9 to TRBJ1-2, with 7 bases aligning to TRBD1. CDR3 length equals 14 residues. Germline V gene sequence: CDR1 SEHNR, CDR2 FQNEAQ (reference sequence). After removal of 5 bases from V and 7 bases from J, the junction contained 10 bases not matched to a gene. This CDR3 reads CASSPTGQAAGYTF. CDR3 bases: TGTGCCAGCAGCCCTACTGGACAGGCGGCTGGCTACACCTTC. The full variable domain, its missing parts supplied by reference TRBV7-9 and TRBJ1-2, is DTGVSQNPRHKITKRGQNVTFRCDPISEHNRLYWYRQTLGQGPEFLTYFQNEAQLEKSRLLSDRFSAERPKGSFSTLEIQRTEQGDSAMYLCASSPTGQAAGYTFGSGTRLTVV.

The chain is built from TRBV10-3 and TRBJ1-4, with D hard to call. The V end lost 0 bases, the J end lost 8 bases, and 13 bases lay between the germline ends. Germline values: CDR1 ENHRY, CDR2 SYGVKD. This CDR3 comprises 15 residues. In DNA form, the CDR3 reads TGTGCCATCAGTGAGTCGGGTAGCAATGGGGAAAAACTGTTTTTT. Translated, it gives CAISESGSNGEKLFF.

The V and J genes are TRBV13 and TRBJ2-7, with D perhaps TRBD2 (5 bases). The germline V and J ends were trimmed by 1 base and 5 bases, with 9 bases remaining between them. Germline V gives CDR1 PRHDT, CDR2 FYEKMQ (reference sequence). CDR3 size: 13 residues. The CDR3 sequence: CASSLEEGHEQYF. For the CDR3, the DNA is TGTGCCAGCAGCTTAGAAGAGGGCCACGAGCAGTACTTC.

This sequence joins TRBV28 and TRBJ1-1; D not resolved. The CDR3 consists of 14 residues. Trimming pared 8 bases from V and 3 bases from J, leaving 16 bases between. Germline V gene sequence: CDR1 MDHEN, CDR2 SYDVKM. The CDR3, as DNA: TGTGCCAGCCGTTCCGGGGTGGGGTACACTGAAGCTTTCTTT. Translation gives CASRSGVGYTEAFF.

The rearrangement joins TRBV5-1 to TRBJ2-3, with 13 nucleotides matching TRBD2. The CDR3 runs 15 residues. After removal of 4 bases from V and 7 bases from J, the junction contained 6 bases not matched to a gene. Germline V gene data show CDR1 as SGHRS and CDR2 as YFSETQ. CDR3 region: CASSRTSGGAHTQYF. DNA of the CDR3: TGCGCCAGCAGCAGAACTAGCGGGGGGGCCCATACGCAGTATTTT. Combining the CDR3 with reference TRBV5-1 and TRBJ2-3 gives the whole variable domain KAGVTQTPRYLIKTRGQQVTLSCSPISGHRSVSWYQQTPGQGLQFLFEYFSETQRNKGNFPGRFSGRQFSNSRSEMNVSTLELGDSALYLCASSRTSGGAHTQYFGPGTRLTVL.

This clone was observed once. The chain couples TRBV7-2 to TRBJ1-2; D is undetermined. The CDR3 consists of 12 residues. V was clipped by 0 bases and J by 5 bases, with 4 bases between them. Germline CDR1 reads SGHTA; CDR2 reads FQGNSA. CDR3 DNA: TGTGCCAGCAGCTTAGCGCGATATGGCTACACCTTC. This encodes CASSLARYGYTF.

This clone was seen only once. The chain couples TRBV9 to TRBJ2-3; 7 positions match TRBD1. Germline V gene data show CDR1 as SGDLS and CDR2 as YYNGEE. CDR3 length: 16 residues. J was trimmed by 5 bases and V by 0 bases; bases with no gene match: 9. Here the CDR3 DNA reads TGTGCCAGCAGCGTAGCGGACATTCCAGGGGGAGATACGCAGTATTTT. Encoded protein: CASSVADIPGGDTQYF.

The CDR3 DNA reads TGCGCCAGCGGGACTGACAATCAGCCCCAGCATTTT. The encoded protein is CASGTDNQPQHF. This rearrangement joins TRBV10-2 to TRBJ1-5, with D possibly matching TRBD1 (5 bases). The CDR3 loop spans 12 amino acids. V was clipped by 8 bases and J by 3 bases, with 8 bases between them. Germline V gene data show CDR1 as WSHSY and CDR2 as SAAADI.

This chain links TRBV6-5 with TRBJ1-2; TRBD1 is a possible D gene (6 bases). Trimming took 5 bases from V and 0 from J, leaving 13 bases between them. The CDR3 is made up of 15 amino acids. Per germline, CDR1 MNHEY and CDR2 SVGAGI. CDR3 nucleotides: TGTGCCAGCAGTAGACATCGGGACACTAACTATGGCTACACCTTC. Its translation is CASSRHRDTNYGYTF.

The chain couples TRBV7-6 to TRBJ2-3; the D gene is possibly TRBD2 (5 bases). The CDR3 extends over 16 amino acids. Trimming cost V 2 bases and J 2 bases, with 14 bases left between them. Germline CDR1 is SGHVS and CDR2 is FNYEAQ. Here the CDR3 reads CASSLRLTGFTDTQYF. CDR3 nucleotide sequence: TGTGCCAGCAGCTTAAGGCTCACGGGGTTCACAGATACGCAGTATTTT.

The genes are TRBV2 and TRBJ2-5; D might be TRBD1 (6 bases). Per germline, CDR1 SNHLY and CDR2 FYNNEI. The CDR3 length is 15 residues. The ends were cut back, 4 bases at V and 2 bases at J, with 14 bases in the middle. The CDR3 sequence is CASSAGQGLQETQYF. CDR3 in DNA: TGTGCCAGCAGTGCCGGCCAGGGGTTACAAGAGACCCAGTACTTC.

The chain's CDR3 is CASSRPGQGNTEAFF. Written as DNA, the CDR3 is TGTGCCAGTAGTCGACCGGGACAGGGGAACACTGAAGCTTTCTTT. This chain links TRBV19 with TRBJ1-1; 9 bases agree with TRBD1. CDR3 length: 15 residues. From germline, CDR1 is LNHDA and CDR2 SQIVND (reference sequence). After removal of 5 bases from V and 1 base from J, the junction contained 5 bases not matched to a gene. Full variable domain (remainder filled in from reference TRBV19 and TRBJ1-1): DGGITQSPKYLFRKEGQNVTLSCEQNLNHDAMYWYRQDPGQGLRLIYYSQIVNDFQKGDIAEGYSVSREKKESFPLTVTSAQKNPTAFYLCASSRPGQGNTEAFFGQGTRLTVV.

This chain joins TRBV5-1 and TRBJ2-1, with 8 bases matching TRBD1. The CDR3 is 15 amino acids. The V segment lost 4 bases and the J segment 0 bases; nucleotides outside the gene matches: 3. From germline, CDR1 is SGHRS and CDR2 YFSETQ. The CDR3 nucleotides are TGCGCCAGCAGCGCCGGACAGGGCTCCTACAATGAGCAGTTCTTC. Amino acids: CASSAGQGSYNEQFF.

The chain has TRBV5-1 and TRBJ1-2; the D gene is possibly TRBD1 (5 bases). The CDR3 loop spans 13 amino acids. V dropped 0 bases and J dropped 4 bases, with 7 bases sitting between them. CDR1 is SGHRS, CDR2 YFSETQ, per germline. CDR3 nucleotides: TGCGCCAGCAGCTTGGCAGACAGCTATGGCTACACCTTC. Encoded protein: CASSLADSYGYTF.

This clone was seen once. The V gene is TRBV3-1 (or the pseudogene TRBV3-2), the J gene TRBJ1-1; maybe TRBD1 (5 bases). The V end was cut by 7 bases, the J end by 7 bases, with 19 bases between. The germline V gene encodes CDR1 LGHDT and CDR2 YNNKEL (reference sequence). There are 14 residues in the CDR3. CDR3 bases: TGTGCCAGCACCCCCGGGGGTTACAGACTTGAAGCTTTCTTT. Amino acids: CASTPGGYRLEAFF.